This T cell receptor (beta chain) was documented in a study of blood T cell repertoires in COVID-19. Study in general: Acute and convalescent COVID-19 specimens originated in the United States, Italy and Spain.

The age range of participants was about 18 to 90 years, with residence in about two dozen US areas. People in the exposed group encountered a COVID-19 case within 2 weeks before entering the study. Profiling relied on immunoSEQ multiplex PCR, and the TCRdb table lists in-frame clones only, not all of them. The top ten clones hold roughly 5.6% of a sample with approximately 150,000 clones, approximately 88% of them seen once. Trimming cost V 4 bases and J 4 bases; bases outside gene matches: 5. Per the germline V gene, CDR1 is SQVTM and CDR2 is ANQGSEA. The CDR3 length is 13 residues. This TCR was recovered from a man aged 70 or older who had been exposed to COVID-19. This chain joins TRBV29-1 and TRBJ2-3; 7 bases align to TRBD2. The specimen sequenced was PBMCs or T cells enriched from blood (not recorded which). CDR3 sequence: CSVGRGVPDTQYF. Here the CDR3 DNA reads TGCAGCGTTGGCCGGGGGGTGCCAGATACGCAGTATTTT.